The 22 T cell receptor beta chains below come from one sample, sequenced in a study of Ad26.COV2.S vaccination and SARS-CoV-2 variants. Here immunoSEQ multiplex PCR was the method, and the copy in TCRdb shows in-frame clones only, minus some. The data contain hundreds of thousands of clones, about 89% of them singletons. Indicated treatment: around 19 received Ad26.COV2.S at low or high dose, single or two shots; roughly 5 received placebo; per-sample allocation not given. Sampling took place 63 days after the first vaccine or placebo injection. This sample comprised peripheral blood, obtained in a trial of Ad26.COV2.S vaccine versus placebo. These receptors came from a person between 18 and 65 years old who received the Ad26.COV2.S COVID-19 vaccine or a placebo.

The chain employs TRBV11-2 and TRBJ2-7; D remains unclear. Trimming took off 2 bases at V and 2 bases at J, with 10 bases between the two ends. Germline-derived CDR1 and CDR2 are SGHAT and FQNNGV. The CDR3 sequence is 14 residues long. The DNA for the CDR3 is TGTGCCAGCAGCTTAAGTCCTGGGGCCTACGAGCAGTACTTC. The encoded protein is CASSLSPGAYEQYF.

The chain is built from TRBV7-3 and TRBJ2-1; TRBD1 agrees at 8 bases. Germline CDR1 is SGHTA and CDR2 is FQGTGA. V dropped 2 bases and J dropped 8; count of bases not matched to a gene: 2. The CDR3 covers 13 residues. CDR3 nucleotides: TGTGCCAGCAGCTTACAGGGGGCCGATGAGCAGTTCTTC. It yields the protein CASSLQGADEQFF.

V is TRBV30 and J is TRBJ1-6; TRBD1 agrees at 9 bases. The CDR3 length is 14 residues. The junction had 3 bases not matched to a gene; V was cut back by 1 base and J by 8 bases. Germline-derived CDR1 and CDR2 are GTSNPN and SVGIG (reference sequence). The CDR3 protein is CAWSATGGDSPLHF. DNA of the CDR3: TGTGCCTGGAGTGCGACAGGGGGAGATTCACCCCTCCACTTT.

This chain joins TRBV2 and TRBJ2-3; no reliable D call. This CDR3 is built from 14 residues. Per the germline V gene, CDR1 is SNHLY and CDR2 is FYNNEI. Trimming removed 3 bases at V and 1 base at J, with 8 bases between. DNA for the CDR3: TGTGCCAGCAGTGACGGTATCCGCACAGATACGCAGTATTTT. Translating gives CASSDGIRTDTQYF.

The chain links TRBV10-3 to TRBJ1-3, with D tentatively TRBD1 (5 bases). Per germline, CDR1 ENHRY and CDR2 SYGVKD. The CDR3 has 16 residues. Trimming stripped 4 bases from V and 1 base from J, with 14 bases between. CDR3 in amino acids: CAISVLDIPSGNTIYF. CDR3 in DNA: TGTGCCATCAGTGTATTGGACATACCTTCTGGAAACACCATATATTTT.

The rearrangement joins TRBV7-9 to TRBJ2-2, with 7 bases matching TRBD2. The CDR3 is 15 residues long. CDR1 SEHNR and CDR2 FQNEAQ come from the germline V gene (reference sequence). After removal of 6 bases from V and 0 bases from J, the junction contained 4 bases not matched to a gene. The CDR3 bases are TGTGCCAGCAGAGCCCGGGAGGCGAACACCGGGGAGCTGTTTTTT. Translation: CASRAREANTGELFF.

This chain connects TRBV6-5 to TRBJ1-1; a weak D match, TRBD1 (5 bases). V shed 0 bases and J shed 5 bases, with 10 bases lying between them. The germline CDR1 and CDR2 sequences are MNHEY and SVGAGI. The CDR3 extends over 14 amino acids. The CDR3 loop reads CASSYSLGGTEAFF. The CDR3 DNA is TGTGCCAGCAGTTACTCACTCGGGGGGACTGAAGCTTTCTTT.

V is TRBV29-1 and J is TRBJ2-1, with 11 bases aligning to TRBD2. Germline CDR1 SQVTM, CDR2 ANQGSEA. This CDR3 spans 14 amino acids. The J segment lost 13 bases and the V segment lost 1 base, leaving 9 bases of the junction unmatched. CDR3 sequence: CSVEGVAGGLTQFF. CDR3 in DNA: TGCAGCGTTGAAGGGGTAGCGGGAGGGCTCACCCAGTTCTTC.

The chain uses TRBV7-2 and TRBJ2-7; 12 bases map to TRBD2. The ends lost 0 bases at V and 4 bases at J; junction bases unmatched: 13. Germline CDR1 and CDR2: SGHTA and FQGNSA. The CDR3 totals 19 residues. The CDR3 loop is CASSLAGTGTSGPDYEQYF. The DNA for the CDR3 is TGTGCCAGCAGCTTAGCTGGGACAGGGACTAGCGGGCCTGATTACGAGCAGTACTTC. Complete variable domain (other parts from reference TRBV7-2 and TRBJ2-7): GAGVSQSPSNKVTEKGKDVELRCDPISGHTALYWYRQSLGQGLEFLIYFQGNSAPDKSGLPSDRFSAERTGGSVSTLTIQRTQQEDSAVYLCASSLAGTGTSGPDYEQYFGPGTRLTVT.

Comment on this clone: One base away lies a much larger clone, so this may be a sequencing read error. CDR3 protein: CASSRGQQETQYF. CDR3 coding DNA: TGTGCCAGCAGCAGGGGACAGCAAGAGACCCAGTACTTC. This chain links TRBV6-2 or TRBV6-3 with TRBJ2-5; TRBD1 aligns across 7 bases. Germline-derived CDR1 and CDR2 are MNHEY and SVGEGT. CDR3 length equals 13 residues. With V trimmed by 6 bases and J by 2 bases, 3 bases remained unmatched.

This chain uses TRBV6-5 with TRBJ1-5; D gene unclear. The CDR3 contains 14 residues. The germline V gene has CDR1 MNHEY and CDR2 SVGAGI. Between the trimmed V and J ends, which lost 4 bases and 1 base, there was a span of 8 bases. For the CDR3, the DNA is TGTGCCAGCAGTTCGGACGGGAGCAATCAGCCCCAGCATTTT. Translation: CASSSDGSNQPQHF.

The rearrangement links TRBV6-5 to TRBJ2-7; 11 nucleotides align to TRBD2. CDR3 length: 15 residues. Trimming cost V 6 bases and J 5 bases; bases outside gene matches: 9. Per germline, CDR1 MNHEY and CDR2 SVGAGI. The CDR3 is CASRQTSGAGNEQYF. CDR3 DNA sequence: TGTGCCAGCAGACAGACTAGCGGGGCAGGGAACGAGCAGTACTTC.

The chain employs TRBV9 and TRBJ1-6, with TRBD1 as a possible D gene (6 bases). With 1 base removed from V and 8 bases from J, the gap between germline ends came to 10 bases. CDR1 is SGDLS, CDR2 YYNGEE, per germline. The CDR3 sequence is 14 residues long. This CDR3 is CASSVRGGDSPLHF. Written as DNA, the CDR3 is TGTGCCAGCAGCGTAAGAGGGGGGGATTCACCCCTCCACTTT.

This sequence joins TRBV19 and TRBJ2-7, with 7 bases that match TRBD1. Trimming took 4 bases from V and 4 from J; bases not matched to a gene: 4. CDR1 and CDR2 from the germline V gene are LNHDA and SQIVND (reference sequence). The CDR3 totals 13 residues. This CDR3 is CASSRQGNYEQYF. The CDR3 DNA sequence: TGTGCCAGTAGTAGACAGGGAAATTACGAGCAGTACTTC.

The chain couples TRBV24-1 to TRBJ2-3; possible D gene TRBD1, 6 bases. V gave up 3 bases and J gave up 5 bases, with 11 bases separating them. CDR1 KGHDR and CDR2 SFDVKD come from the germline V gene. This CDR3 has 14 amino acids. CDR3: CATSDTGLGDTQYF. CDR3 coding DNA: TGTGCCACCAGTGATACAGGGTTAGGAGATACGCAGTATTTT.

V and J are TRBV2 and TRBJ1-5, with D possibly being TRBD1 (5 bases). V lost 4 bases to trimming and J lost 4 bases, with 8 bases between them. There are 13 residues in the CDR3. Germline V gene sequence: CDR1 SNHLY, CDR2 FYNNEI. CDR3 region: CASSGGDNQPQHF. The CDR3 nucleotides read TGTGCCAGCAGTGGGGGGGATAATCAGCCCCAGCATTTT.

J is TRBJ1-2 and V is TRBV10-3, with 10 bases lining up with TRBD1. The V gene end was trimmed by 6 bases and the J gene end by 2 bases; junction bases not matched to a gene: 6. Looked up from germline, CDR1 is ENHRY and CDR2 is SYGVKD. The CDR3 covers 15 residues. DNA for the CDR3: TGTGCCATCAGACGGGACAGGGGAATCAACTATGGCTACACCTTC. This encodes CAIRRDRGINYGYTF.

The chain employs TRBV30 and TRBJ1-1; the D is unclear. Germline CDR1 and CDR2: GTSNPN and SVGIG (reference sequence). Trimming shortened V by 2 bases and J by 0 bases, and 7 bases separated the two germline ends. The length of the CDR3 is 13 residues. CDR3: CAWSLHMNTEAFF. For the CDR3, the DNA is TGTGCCTGGAGTCTACACATGAACACTGAAGCTTTCTTT. The variable domain in full, completed from reference TRBV30 and TRBJ1-1, reads SQTIHQWPATLVQPVGSPLSLECTVEGTSNPNLYWYRQAAGRGLQLLFYSVGIGQISSEVPQNLSASRPQDRQFILSSKKLLLSDSGFYLCAWSLHMNTEAFFGQGTRLTVV.

The chain carries TRBV29-1 and TRBJ1-1; a possible D gene is TRBD1 (6 bases). CDR3 length: 12 residues. Trimming removed 8 bases at V and 2 bases at J, with 12 bases between. Looked up from germline, CDR1 is SQVTM and CDR2 is ANQGSEA. CDR3 DNA: TGCAGCAGTACAGGGCTAAACACTGAAGCTTTCTTT. Protein sequence: CSSTGLNTEAFF.

For the CDR3, the DNA is TGTGCCAGCAGCTCTTTCCGGGATTGGACAGATACGCAGTATTTT. Translation: CASSSFRDWTDTQYF. This rearrangement joins TRBV11-2 to TRBJ2-3; a possible D gene is TRBD2 (5 bases). Trimming cost V 4 bases and J 3 bases, with 14 bases left between them. The length of the CDR3 is 15 residues. The germline gives CDR1 SGHAT, CDR2 FQNNGV.

The chain carries TRBV15 and TRBJ2-7; D possibly corresponds to TRBD2 (6 bases). CDR3 length: 15 amino acids. V lost 5 bases, J lost 2 bases, and 16 bases lay in between. Germline V gene lookup returns CDR1 LNHNV and CDR2 YYDKDF (reference sequence). DNA for the CDR3: TGTGCCACCAGCCAAAAGGGACTGGTAGCCTACGAGCAGTACTTC. Encoded protein: CATSQKGLVAYEQYF.

The rearrangement uses TRBV7-2 and TRBJ2-7; 8 bases agree with TRBD1. V dropped 2 bases and J dropped 3; count of bases not matched to a gene: 6. CDR1 and CDR2 from the germline V gene are SGHTA and FQGNSA. This CDR3 is built from 15 residues. CDR3 sequence: CASSLQQGVHYEQYF. As DNA, the CDR3 is TGTGCCAGCAGCTTACAACAGGGGGTTCACTACGAGCAGTACTTC.